The entry below describes one TCR beta chain. Its target is unknown. A junction end diverges from the germline sequence, so it may reflect a read error. Other DNA sequences within the sample encode an identical CDR3. This sample stems from a study of cytomegalovirus exposure and HLA in healthy donors. Notes on the study in general: Later genetic work tied a missense DCLRE1C variant to beta-chain V and J trimming. A classifier reportedly called cytomegalovirus status with high sensitivity and specificity.

Germline lookup yields CDR1 LNHDA and CDR2 SQIVND (reference sequence). There are 15 residues in the CDR3. PCR used 60 Vbeta primers and 13 Jbeta primers. Clones were sequenced by immunoSEQ multiplex PCR, and TCRdb holds only the in-frame ones, with some missing. The sample has roughly 50,000 clones. V gene TRBV19 combines with J gene TRBJ1-6; a possible D gene is TRBD1 (6 bases). This clonotype was obtained from a woman in her forties in good health and CMV-seronegative. Sequenced input: PBMCs. The CDR3 protein is CASSPGTFFNSPLHF. DNA of the CDR3: TGTGCCAGTAGTCCCGGGACATTTTTTAATTCACCCCTACACTTT.